The 14 T cell receptor beta chains below all came from one sample that was sequenced in a study of blood T cell repertoires in COVID-19. Here immunoSEQ multiplex PCR was the method, and the copy in TCRdb shows in-frame clones only, minus some. This table holds 140,000 to 150,000 clones, 86% found once. Source material: PBMCs or T cells enriched from blood (not recorded which). The receptors were sampled from a man in his fifties who had recovered from COVID-19.

This clone was observed a single time. V usage is TRBV6-5 and J usage is TRBJ2-7, with D possibly being TRBD2 (6 bases). Trimming removed 6 bases from V and 0 bases from J, with 15 bases in between. Looked up from germline, CDR1 is MNHEY and CDR2 is SVGAGI. The CDR3 covers 15 residues. CDR3 in amino acids: CASRRDFQISYEQYF. DNA of the CDR3: TGTGCCAGCAGAAGGGACTTTCAAATCTCCTACGAGCAGTACTTC.

CDR3: CAWIRTEATNEKLFF. CDR3 DNA sequence: TGTGCCTGGATCCGGACAGAGGCAACTAATGAAAAACTGTTTTTT. J is TRBJ1-4 and V is TRBV30; tentative D call: TRBD1 (6 bases). Germline CDR1 reads GTSNPN; CDR2 reads SVGIG (reference sequence). Trimming removed 4 bases from V and 0 bases from J, with 12 bases in between. This CDR3 is built from 15 residues.

The V and J genes are TRBV28 and TRBJ2-3; 10 bases are a match to TRBD1. The CDR3 has 17 residues. Per germline, CDR1 MDHEN and CDR2 SYDVKM. V shed 4 bases, J shed 6 bases, and the junction held 13 bases outside the gene matches. In DNA, the CDR3 is TGTGCCAGCAGTTCCTACGGACAGGGGGGCTTGCGGGATACGCAGTATTTT. Translated, it gives CASSSYGQGGLRDTQYF.

CDR3 sequence (DNA): TGTGCCACCAAGGGGGGAGGGCCGAGTGCTTTCTTT. It translates to CATKGGGPSAFF. This chain connects TRBV12-3 or TRBV12-4 to TRBJ1-1, with TRBD1 as a possible D gene (6 bases). The CDR3 consists of 12 residues. Trimming cost V 10 bases and J 11 bases, with 20 bases left between them.

The chain is built from TRBV7-9 and TRBJ1-2; the D gene is possibly TRBD1 (5 bases). V gave up 2 bases and J gave up 3 bases, with 13 bases separating them. Per germline, CDR1 SEHNR and CDR2 FQNEAQ (reference sequence). This CDR3 is 15 amino acids long. The CDR3: CASSLRQGRDYGYTF. CDR3 DNA sequence: TGTGCCAGCAGCTTAAGGCAGGGCAGGGACTATGGCTACACCTTC.

J is TRBJ1-6 and V is TRBV19; tentatively, D is TRBD1 (6 bases). The germline V and J ends were trimmed by 5 bases and 7 bases, with 12 bases remaining between them. Germline CDR1 LNHDA, CDR2 SQIVND (reference sequence). This CDR3 has 14 amino acids. The CDR3 DNA reads TGTGCCAGTAGTGTGACAGGCGGCAATTCACCCCTCCACTTT. This codes for CASSVTGGNSPLHF.

The chain carries TRBV6-4 and TRBJ2-1; D may be TRBD2 (6 bases). This CDR3 has 13 residues. The V and J ends lost 5 bases and 8 bases respectively, with 13 bases between them. CDR1 MRHNA and CDR2 SNTAGT come from the germline V gene. The CDR3 loop is CASSPTWGDEQFF. For the CDR3, the DNA is TGTGCCAGCAGTCCAACATGGGGGGATGAGCAGTTCTTC.

J is TRBJ1-2 and V is TRBV6-1; 11 bases agree with TRBD1. Germline assignment: CDR1 MNHNS and CDR2 SASEGT. V lost 3 bases to trimming and J lost 7 bases; unmatched junction nucleotides: 10. This CDR3 comprises 16 residues. The CDR3 coding sequence is TGTGCCAGCAGTGACCCCTCCGGGACAGGGGGAGGTGGCTACACCTTC. Its protein is CASSDPSGTGGGGYTF.

The chain is built from TRBV2 and TRBJ2-5; 9 bases line up with TRBD1. V shed 4 bases and J 3 bases; nucleotides not matched to a gene: 3. CDR1 and CDR2 (germline): SNHLY, FYNNEI. The CDR3 has 14 residues. As DNA, the CDR3 is TGTGCCAGCAGTGTCTGGGACAGGGAAGAGACCCAGTACTTC. It translates to CASSVWDREETQYF.

This clone was seen just once. V and J are TRBV6-2 or TRBV6-3 and TRBJ2-1; D uncertain. Trimming took 0 bases from V and 0 from J, leaving 15 bases between them. CDR1 and CDR2 from the germline V gene are MNHEY and SVGEGT. The CDR3 length is 18 residues. For the CDR3, the DNA is TGTGCCAGCAGTTACTCGAGATCAAGCGTGAGCTCCTACAATGAGCAGTTCTTC. This encodes CASSYSRSSVSSYNEQFF.

The rearrangement joins TRBV7-2 to TRBJ1-6; D perhaps matches TRBD1 (5 bases). V was shortened by 5 bases and J by 7 bases, with 12 bases between the two germline ends. Germline CDR1 reads SGHTA; CDR2 reads FQGNSA. This CDR3 is 14 amino acids long. CDR3 amino acids: CASSGYRQNSPLHF. The CDR3, as DNA: TGTGCCAGCAGCGGTTATAGACAGAATTCACCCCTCCACTTT.

The CDR3 nucleotides are TGTGCCAGCAGCGTAGTGGGGCACACCGGGGAGCTGTTTTTT. Translating gives CASSVVGHTGELFF. J is TRBJ2-2 and V is TRBV9; possibly TRBD1 for D (5 bases). The CDR3 consists of 14 residues. Per germline, CDR1 SGDLS and CDR2 YYNGEE. The V end was cut by 0 bases, the J end by 3 bases, with 6 bases between.

The sample holds a few counts of this clone. J is TRBJ1-6 and V is TRBV5-1; D is possibly TRBD1 (6 bases). Trimming removed 3 bases at V and 10 bases at J, with 14 bases between. Germline CDR1 and CDR2: SGHRS and YFSETQ. The length of the CDR3 is 14 residues. CDR3 protein: CASSWGPGGSPLHF. Here the CDR3 DNA reads TGCGCCAGCAGCTGGGGACCGGGGGGCTCACCCCTCCACTTT.

Only a few counts were recorded for this clone. This sequence joins TRBV15 and TRBJ2-5, with TRBD1 matching over 8 bases. Germline trimming cut 3 bases from V and 7 bases from J; bases unmatched to any gene: 16. Germline V lookup: CDR1 LNHNV, CDR2 YYDKDF (reference sequence). The CDR3 sequence is 17 residues long. The CDR3 spells CATSRETGTGSSTTQYF. The CDR3 nucleotides are TGTGCCACCAGCAGGGAGACCGGGACAGGCAGTAGCACGACCCAGTACTTC.